This TCR beta chain was sequenced for a study of blood T cell repertoires in COVID-19. For the study at large: The samples span acute and convalescent COVID-19 from the United States, Italy and Spain.

CDR1 and CDR2 from the germline V gene are LGHNA and YNFKEQ. There are 19 residues in the CDR3. With V trimmed by 1 base and J by 7 bases, 21 bases remained unmatched. In the original analysis: By means of reference gene primer amplification, nucleated cell counts were estimated. Repertoires were generated with immunoSEQ multiplex PCR, while TCRdb's copy carries only in-frame clones and drops some. The DNA was the basis for D and trimming; V, J and clone size are from that table. The data hold 450,000 to 600,000 clones, with roughly 87% observed a single time. The origin of this receptor is a woman between 18 and 29 years old who had recovered from COVID-19. Sequenced: PBMCs or T cells enriched from blood (not recorded which). The gene calls are TRBV4-2 and TRBJ1-1; TRBD1 agrees at 7 bases. The CDR3 coding sequence is TGTGCCAGCAGCCAAGTCGTTTCGGTGTCTTCGGGACAGAAATTTGAAGCTTTCTTT. Encoded protein: CASSQVVSVSSGQKFEAFF.